The 28 T cell receptor beta chains in this list originate from one sample, sequenced in a study of T-cell reconstitution after alpha-beta-depleted transplantation in children. It was with unique molecular identifiers that the TCRbeta library was prepared. TCRdb called the PCR reads again in MiXCR, with one record for every CDR3 protein. This sample has approximately 420,000 distinct CDR3 sequences, with about 11% found just once. This material consisted of PBMCs from the stem cell graft donor, taken from the stem cell graft. The receptors were sampled from a human donor who donated a stem cell graft to a child with acute myeloid leukemia.

The chain couples TRBV5-8 to TRBJ2-1; 10 bases fit TRBD2. The V gene's germline CDR1 is SGHTS and CDR2 YDEGEE. The V segment lost 4 bases and the J segment 6 bases; nucleotides outside the gene matches: 13. The CDR3 sequence is 17 residues long. The CDR3 sequence is CASSVTTASGSFNEQFF. The CDR3 region has the DNA TGTGCCAGCAGCGTAACCACCGCTAGCGGGAGTTTCAATGAGCAGTTCTTC.

This clonotype was counted a few times. The chain employs TRBV9 and TRBJ1-1, with D tentatively TRBD1 (6 bases). Germline V gene sequence: CDR1 SGDLS, CDR2 YYNGEE. The CDR3 sequence is 13 residues long. Trimming took off 5 bases at V and 7 bases at J, with 15 bases between the two ends. CDR3 sequence (DNA): TGTGCCAGCAGGCCCGGGACACTTAGTGAAGCTTTCTTT. Residues: CASRPGTLSEAFF.

The V and J genes are TRBV9 and TRBJ2-5; perhaps TRBD1 as D (6 bases). With 4 bases removed from V and 0 bases from J, the gap between germline ends came to 13 bases. The CDR3 consists of 15 residues. Germline V gene lookup returns CDR1 SGDLS and CDR2 YYNGEE. CDR3 nucleotides: TGTGCCAGCAGCCCGGGACACGAGTACCAAGAGACCCAGTACTTC. It translates to CASSPGHEYQETQYF.

This clonotype was seen at least ten times. The chain links TRBV9 to TRBJ1-6; 7 bases are shared with TRBD1. CDR3 length equals 14 residues. J gave up 10 bases and V 4 bases, and 8 bases lay outside the gene matches. CDR1 and CDR2 from the germline V gene are SGDLS and YYNGEE. The CDR3 DNA follows: TGTGCCAGCAGCCCCCAGGGGGGTAGGTCACCCCTCCACTTT. Translating gives CASSPQGGRSPLHF.

This clonotype was detected a few times. This chain connects TRBV7-9 to TRBJ2-2; D possibly corresponds to TRBD1 (7 bases). V lost 5 bases, J lost 4 bases, and 17 bases lay in between. Germline loops: CDR1 SEHNR, CDR2 FQNEAQ (reference sequence). The CDR3 loop spans 16 amino acids. Written as DNA, the CDR3 is TGTGCCAGCAGCCATGGGGGGACAGCCGCCACCGGGGAGCTGTTTTTT. Residues: CASSHGGTAATGELFF.

The chain combines TRBV29-1 with TRBJ2-2; D is uncertain. Germline V lookup: CDR1 SQVTM, CDR2 ANQGSEA. V lost 1 base to trimming and J lost 2 bases, with 11 bases between them. The CDR3 covers 15 residues. The DNA for the CDR3 is TGCAGCGTTGAAGTGAAGACCAGAAACACCGGGGAGCTGTTTTTT. Translating it yields CSVEVKTRNTGELFF.

This clonotype has at least ten counts. The rearrangement uses TRBV20-1 and TRBJ2-5, with a weak D call TRBD1 (6 bases). Germline-derived CDR1 and CDR2 are DFQATT and SNEGSKA (reference sequence). V shed 2 bases and J shed 1 base, with 11 bases lying between them. The CDR3 contains 14 residues. The CDR3 region is CSARSPGAQETQYF. In DNA, the CDR3 is TGCAGTGCTAGATCCCCAGGGGCCCAAGAGACCCAGTACTTC.

This clonotype was seen only a few times. The J gene is TRBJ2-5, the V gene TRBV6-1; D uncertain. The germline gives CDR1 MNHNS, CDR2 SASEGT. This CDR3 comprises 14 residues. Trimming removed 6 bases at V and 2 bases at J, with 13 bases between. The CDR3 here is CASSSLGDQETQYF. DNA of the CDR3: TGTGCCAGCAGCTCCCTTGGGGATCAAGAGACCCAGTACTTC.

Here the CDR3 DNA reads TGTGCCAGCAGACCCCTAGCGGGGGGAAATACGCAGTATTTT. Its translation is CASRPLAGGNTQYF. The gene calls are TRBV12-3 or TRBV12-4 and TRBJ2-3, with 11 positions matching TRBD2. After removal of 6 bases from V and 7 bases from J, the junction contained 6 bases not matched to a gene. The CDR3 has 14 residues.

The rearrangement links TRBV5-1 to TRBJ2-1; D is possibly TRBD1 or TRBD2 (5 bases each). Germline loops: CDR1 SGHRS, CDR2 YFSETQ. V lost 0 bases, J lost 0 bases, and 10 bases lay in between. CDR3 length: 16 residues. As DNA, the CDR3 is TGCGCCAGCAGCTTGGGGGGGAAGAGCTCCTACAATGAGCAGTTCTTC. Its translation is CASSLGGKSSYNEQFF.

To note about this clonotype: This sequence may be a read error, since a much larger clone differs from it by one base. The CDR3 loop is CARSYSPIEAFF. CDR3 in DNA: TGTGCCAGGAGTTACTCGCCAATCGAAGCTTTCTTT. J is TRBJ1-1 and V is TRBV6-2 or TRBV6-3, with no clear D. CDR3 length equals 12 residues. Germline V gene data show CDR1 as MNHEY and CDR2 as SVGEGT.

A few counts support this clonotype. The gene calls are TRBV10-3 and TRBJ2-7, with TRBD1 identical over 9 bases. Germline V gives CDR1 ENHRY, CDR2 SYGVKD. This CDR3 is built from 16 residues. Germline trimming cut 3 bases from V and 3 bases from J; bases unmatched to any gene: 9. CDR3 coding DNA: TGTGCCATCAGTGAATCGGGACAGGGTTTATTCTACGAGCAGTACGTC. It encodes CAISESGQGLFYEQYV.

This clonotype has just a few counts. J is TRBJ1-1 and V is TRBV25-1, with a tentative D call TRBD1 (6 bases). The CDR3 sequence is 15 residues long. Trimming removed 3 bases from V and 4 bases from J, with 15 bases in between. CDR1 is MGHDK and CDR2 is SYGVNS in the germline V gene. The CDR3 DNA sequence: TGTGCCAGCAGTGACCTACAGGGTGTCGGCACTGAAGCTTTCTTT. Protein product: CASSDLQGVGTEAFF.

This clonotype came up a few times. The chain has TRBV2 and TRBJ1-4; D remains ambiguous. The CDR3 is 14 residues long. The V gene's germline CDR1 is SNHLY and CDR2 FYNNEI. The V end was cut by 4 bases, the J end by 6 bases, with 12 bases between. The CDR3 here is CASSATGYDEKLFF. CDR3 nucleotides: TGTGCCAGCAGTGCCACGGGGTACGATGAAAAACTGTTTTTT.

Here the CDR3 reads CAWSTIETQYF. CDR3 bases: TGTGCCTGGAGTACAATCGAGACCCAGTACTTC. This chain joins TRBV30 and TRBJ2-5; no definite D call. Germline V gene data show CDR1 as GTSNPN and CDR2 as SVGIG (reference sequence). This CDR3 region has 11 residues. With 2 bases removed from V and 5 bases from J, the gap between germline ends came to 6 bases. The variable domain in full, with the rest retrieved from reference TRBV30 and TRBJ2-5, is SQTIHQWPATLVQPVGSPLSLECTVEGTSNPNLYWYRQAAGRGLQLLFYSVGIGQISSEVPQNLSASRPQDRQFILSSKKLLLSDSGFYLCAWSTIETQYFGPGTRLLVL.

This clonotype was detected many times. The rearrangement joins TRBV6-2 or TRBV6-3 to TRBJ2-5; D not certain. The CDR3 covers 11 residues. The V gene lost 7 bases and the J gene lost 4 bases, with 7 bases spanning the gap. CDR1 MNHEY and CDR2 SVGEGT come from the germline V gene. CDR3: CASTTRETQYF. The CDR3 DNA reads as TGTGCCAGCACTACTCGAGAGACCCAGTACTTC.

The rearrangement links TRBV20-1 to TRBJ2-3, with D perhaps being TRBD1 or TRBD2 (5 bases each). CDR3 size: 15 residues. The germline V gene encodes CDR1 DFQATT and CDR2 SNEGSKA (reference sequence). V gave up 3 bases and J gave up 2 bases, with 15 bases separating them. CDR3 bases: TGCAGTGCTAGGGGTCGCAGGGAGAACACAGATACGCAGTATTTT. It translates to CSARGRRENTDTQYF.

This clonotype was found many times. The chain links TRBV5-1 to TRBJ1-1; 8 bases line up with TRBD1. Trimming removed 6 bases from V and 11 bases from J; junction bases left unmatched: 12. Germline loops: CDR1 SGHRS, CDR2 YFSETQ. The CDR3 totals 13 residues. The CDR3 here is CASNKDRVGGAFF. DNA for the CDR3: TGCGCCAGCAACAAGGACAGGGTTGGGGGCGCTTTCTTT.

The V and J genes are TRBV5-4 and TRBJ2-3; 9 nucleotides align to TRBD2. The CDR3 runs 16 residues. Germline CDR1 and CDR2: SGHNT and YYREEE (reference sequence). The V segment lost 3 bases and the J segment 4 bases; nucleotides outside the gene matches: 9. As DNA, the CDR3 is TGTGCCAGCAGCTCCCCGATGGCGGGAGGGCCAGATACGCAGTATTTT. The encoded protein is CASSSPMAGGPDTQYF. The full variable domain, completed using reference TRBV5-4 and TRBJ2-3, is ETGVTQSPTHLIKTRGQQVTLRCSSQSGHNTVSWYQQALGQGPQFIFQYYREEENGRGNFPPRFSGLQFPNYSSELNVNALELDDSALYLCASSSPMAGGPDTQYFGPGTRLTVL.

In this sample, this clonotype turned up a few times. The J gene is TRBJ2-3, the V gene TRBV30; D gene unclear. Germline lookup yields CDR1 GTSNPN and CDR2 SVGIG (reference sequence). The CDR3 runs 15 residues. V dropped 2 bases and J dropped 0 bases, with 12 bases sitting between them. The CDR3 region is CAWSRLAASTDTQYF. CDR3 bases: TGTGCCTGGAGTAGATTGGCAGCTAGCACAGATACGCAGTATTTT.

This clonotype occurred a few times. The chain links TRBV5-6 to TRBJ2-2; no definite D call. Trimming removed 0 bases at V and 7 bases at J, with 19 bases between. This CDR3 is 17 amino acids long. Germline V gives CDR1 SGHDT, CDR2 YYEEEE. In DNA form, the CDR3 reads TGTGCCAGCAGCTTGGATCGGGCCGCGCGGTACGGCGGGGAGCTGTTTTTT. As protein: CASSLDRAARYGGELFF.

The table lists this clonotype with a few counts. J is TRBJ1-1 and V is TRBV20-1, with 8 bases lining up with TRBD1. The CDR3 has 15 residues. The germline V gene encodes CDR1 DFQATT and CDR2 SNEGSKA (reference sequence). Germline trimming cut 4 bases from V and 4 bases from J; bases unmatched to any gene: 11. DNA of the CDR3: TGCAGTGCTACTAAACCAGGGGGCGCCGGCACTGAAGCTTTCTTT. Encoded protein: CSATKPGGAGTEAFF.

The chain carries TRBV27 and TRBJ2-3; 7 bases map to TRBD1. V lost 5 bases and J lost 5; bases outside the gene matches: 10. The CDR3 covers 15 residues. From germline, CDR1 is MNHEY and CDR2 SMNVEV (reference sequence). CDR3 sequence reads: CASSAYGRQGDTQYF. The CDR3 region has the DNA TGTGCCAGCAGTGCATACGGCCGACAGGGAGATACGCAGTATTTT.

This clonotype has ten or more counts. The rearrangement uses TRBV10-3 and TRBJ2-7; D may be TRBD1 (6 bases). CDR1 is ENHRY, CDR2 SYGVKD, per germline. With 3 bases removed from V and 2 bases from J, the gap between germline ends came to 14 bases. The CDR3 runs to 15 residues. The CDR3 loop is CAISEIREGAYEQYF. The CDR3 region has the DNA TGTGCCATCAGTGAAATCCGCGAGGGGGCCTACGAGCAGTACTTC.

This sequence joins TRBV20-1 and TRBJ2-3, with 7 bases aligning to TRBD1. This CDR3 region has 13 residues. Germline CDR1 DFQATT, CDR2 SNEGSKA (reference sequence). V dropped 6 bases and J dropped 2; count of bases not matched to a gene: 5. CDR3 amino acids: CSASDRATDTQYF. The CDR3 DNA reads TGCAGTGCCTCAGACAGGGCCACAGATACGCAGTATTTT.

This clonotype has at least ten counts. The chain carries TRBV6-1 and TRBJ2-3; unclear D gene. This CDR3 contains 14 residues. The germline CDR1 and CDR2 sequences are MNHNS and SASEGT. V lost 7 bases and J lost 1, with 12 bases in between. Written as DNA, the CDR3 is TGTGCCAGCACCCACCGTGGTGGCACAGATACGCAGTATTTT. This codes for CASTHRGGTDTQYF.

The chain links TRBV5-6 to TRBJ2-3, with D perhaps matching TRBD1 (5 bases). This CDR3 has 15 residues. Trimming took 4 bases from V and 2 from J, leaving 14 bases between them. The V gene's germline CDR1 is SGHDT and CDR2 YYEEEE. The CDR3 DNA is TGTGCCAGCAGCCATATGACAGTCTCCACAGATACGCAGTATTTT. Translating it yields CASSHMTVSTDTQYF.

This clonotype was counted at least ten times. The chain has TRBV7-2 and TRBJ2-1; a weak D match, TRBD2 (6 bases). The germline V gene has CDR1 SGHTA and CDR2 FQGNSA. V was clipped by 3 bases and J by 2 bases, with 14 bases between them. The CDR3 contains 16 residues. The CDR3 loop reads CASSFTPGVPYNEQFF. CDR3 coding DNA: TGTGCCAGCAGCTTTACGCCGGGAGTCCCCTACAATGAGCAGTTCTTC.